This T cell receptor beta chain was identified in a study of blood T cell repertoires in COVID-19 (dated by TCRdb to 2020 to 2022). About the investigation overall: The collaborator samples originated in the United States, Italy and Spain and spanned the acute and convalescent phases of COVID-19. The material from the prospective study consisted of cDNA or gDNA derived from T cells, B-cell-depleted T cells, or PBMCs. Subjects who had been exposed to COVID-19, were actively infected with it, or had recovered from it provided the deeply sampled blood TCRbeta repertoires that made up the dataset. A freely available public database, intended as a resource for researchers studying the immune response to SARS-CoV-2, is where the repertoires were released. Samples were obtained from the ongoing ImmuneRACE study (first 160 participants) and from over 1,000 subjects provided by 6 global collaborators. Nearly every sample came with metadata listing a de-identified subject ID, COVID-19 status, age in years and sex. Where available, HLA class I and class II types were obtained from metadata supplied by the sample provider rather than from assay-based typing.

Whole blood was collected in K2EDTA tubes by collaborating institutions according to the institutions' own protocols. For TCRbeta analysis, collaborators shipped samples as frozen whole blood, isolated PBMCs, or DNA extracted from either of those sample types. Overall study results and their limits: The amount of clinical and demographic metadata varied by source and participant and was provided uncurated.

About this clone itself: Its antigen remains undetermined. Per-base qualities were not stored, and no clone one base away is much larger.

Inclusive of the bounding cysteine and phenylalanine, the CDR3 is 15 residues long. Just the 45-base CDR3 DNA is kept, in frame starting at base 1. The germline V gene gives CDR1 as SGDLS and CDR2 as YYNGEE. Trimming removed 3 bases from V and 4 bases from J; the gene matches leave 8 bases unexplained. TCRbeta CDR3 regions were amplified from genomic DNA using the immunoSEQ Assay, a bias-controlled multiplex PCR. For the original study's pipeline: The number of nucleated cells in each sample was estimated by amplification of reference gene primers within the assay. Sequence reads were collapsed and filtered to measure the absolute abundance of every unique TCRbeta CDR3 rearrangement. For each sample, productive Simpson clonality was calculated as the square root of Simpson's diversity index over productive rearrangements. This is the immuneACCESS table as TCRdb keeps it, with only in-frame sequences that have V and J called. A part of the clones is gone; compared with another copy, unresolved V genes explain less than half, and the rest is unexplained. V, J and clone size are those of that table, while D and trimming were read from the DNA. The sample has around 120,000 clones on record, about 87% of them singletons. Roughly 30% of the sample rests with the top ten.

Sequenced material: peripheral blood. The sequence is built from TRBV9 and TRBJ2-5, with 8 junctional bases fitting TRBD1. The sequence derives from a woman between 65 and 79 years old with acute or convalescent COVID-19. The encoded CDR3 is CASSGSLGQGETQYF. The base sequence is TGTGCCAGCAGCGGGAGCCTCGGACAGGGAGAGACCCAGTACTTC.